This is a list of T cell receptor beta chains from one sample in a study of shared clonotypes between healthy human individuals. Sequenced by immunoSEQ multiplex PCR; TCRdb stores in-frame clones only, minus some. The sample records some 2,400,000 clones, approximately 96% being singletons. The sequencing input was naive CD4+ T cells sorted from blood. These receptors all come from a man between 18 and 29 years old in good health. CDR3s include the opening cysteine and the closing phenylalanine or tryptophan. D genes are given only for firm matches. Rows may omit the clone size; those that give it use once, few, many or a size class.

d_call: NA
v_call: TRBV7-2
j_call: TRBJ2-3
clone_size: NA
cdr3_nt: TGTGCCAGCAGCTTTATGGCAGATACGCAGTATTTT
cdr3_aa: CASSFMADTQYF

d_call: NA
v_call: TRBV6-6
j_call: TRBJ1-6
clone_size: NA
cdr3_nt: TGTGCCAGCAGTTACTCTTCAGGTCCCAATTCACCCCTCCACTTT
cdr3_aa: CASSYSSGPNSPLHF

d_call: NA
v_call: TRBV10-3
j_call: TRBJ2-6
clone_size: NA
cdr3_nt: TGTGCCATCAGTGAGTCGGGACAATCACCTGGGGCCAACGTCCTGACTTTC
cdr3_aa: CAISESGQSPGANVLTF

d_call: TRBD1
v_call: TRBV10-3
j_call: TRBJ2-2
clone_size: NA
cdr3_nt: TGTGCCACCGACTCAGGGGGCAACGGAGGGGAGCTGTTTTTT
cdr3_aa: CATDSGGNGGELFF

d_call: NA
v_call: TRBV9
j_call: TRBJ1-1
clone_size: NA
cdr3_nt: TGTGCCAGCAGCCCCCGGACGCGGGGCACTGAAGCTTTCTTT
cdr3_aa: CASSPRTRGTEAFF

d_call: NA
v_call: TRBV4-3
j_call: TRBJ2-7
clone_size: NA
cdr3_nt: TGCGCCAGCAGCCAAGATCTGAGCGGGTACGAGCAGTACTTC
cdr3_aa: CASSQDLSGYEQYF

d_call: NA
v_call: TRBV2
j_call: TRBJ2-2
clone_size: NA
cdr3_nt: TGTGCCAGCATTGAATGGGGTACCGGGGAGCTGTTTTTT
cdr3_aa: CASIEWGTGELFF

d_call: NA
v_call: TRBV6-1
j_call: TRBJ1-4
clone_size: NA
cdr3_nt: TGTGCCAGCAGTGCAGGGATAGGCACTAATGAAAAACTGTTTTTT
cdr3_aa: CASSAGIGTNEKLFF

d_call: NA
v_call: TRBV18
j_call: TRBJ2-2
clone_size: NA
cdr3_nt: TGTGCCAGCTCACCCTCCACCGGGGAGCTGTTTTTT
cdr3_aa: CASSPSTGELFF

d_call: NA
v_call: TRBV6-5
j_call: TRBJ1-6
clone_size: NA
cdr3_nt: TGTGCCAGCAGTTACTCTGTAGGTCAAGGGAATTCACCCCTCCACTTT
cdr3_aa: CASSYSVGQGNSPLHF

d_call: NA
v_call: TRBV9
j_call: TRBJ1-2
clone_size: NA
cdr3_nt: TGTGCCAGCAGCCGGGGGGGTTCCTATGGCTACACCTTC
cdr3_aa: CASSRGGSYGYTF

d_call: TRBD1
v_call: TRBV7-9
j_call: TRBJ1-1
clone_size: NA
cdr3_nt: TGTGCCAGCAGCTTCAGTCCCGGGACAGGGAGGGAGACGAACACTGAAGCTTTCTTT
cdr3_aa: CASSFSPGTGRETNTEAFF

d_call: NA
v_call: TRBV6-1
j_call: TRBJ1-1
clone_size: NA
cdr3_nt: TGTGCCAGCAGTGAATATAGGGGAAACACTGAAGCTTTCTTT
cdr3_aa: CASSEYRGNTEAFF

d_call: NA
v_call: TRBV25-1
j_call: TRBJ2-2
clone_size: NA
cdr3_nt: TGTGCCAGCAGTGATCCAGGAGACACCGGGGAGCTGTTTTTT
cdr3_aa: CASSDPGDTGELFF

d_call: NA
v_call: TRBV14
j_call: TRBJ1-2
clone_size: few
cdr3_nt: TGTGCCAGCAGCCCCGCGAGACAAGGTGGCTACACCTTC
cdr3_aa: CASSPARQGGYTF

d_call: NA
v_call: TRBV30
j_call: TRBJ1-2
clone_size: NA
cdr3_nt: TGTGCCTGGACGGACGGATACTATGGCTACACCTTC
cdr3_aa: CAWTDGYYGYTF

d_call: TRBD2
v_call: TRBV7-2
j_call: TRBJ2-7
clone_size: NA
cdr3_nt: TGTGCCAGCAGCTTGACTAGCGGAGGAAACTACGAGCAGTACTTC
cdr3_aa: CASSLTSGGNYEQYF

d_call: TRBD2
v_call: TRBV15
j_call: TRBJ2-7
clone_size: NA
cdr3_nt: TGTGCCACCAGCAGACTCACGGGACTAGCCAACTACGAGCAGTACTTC
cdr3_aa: CATSRLTGLANYEQYF

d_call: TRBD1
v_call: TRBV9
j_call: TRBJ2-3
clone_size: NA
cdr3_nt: TGTGCCAGCAGCGTGGGACAGGGGGCGATAGATACGCAGTATTTT
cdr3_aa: CASSVGQGAIDTQYF

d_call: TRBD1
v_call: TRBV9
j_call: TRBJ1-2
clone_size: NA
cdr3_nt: TGTGCCAGCAGCGTAGCCCCAGCGGACAGGGGCCGCGATGGCTACACCTTC
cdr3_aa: CASSVAPADRGRDGYTF

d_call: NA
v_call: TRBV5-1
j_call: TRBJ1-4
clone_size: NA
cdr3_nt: TGCGCCAGTAGACTCGACAGGATTAATGAAAAACTGTTTTTT
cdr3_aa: CASRLDRINEKLFF

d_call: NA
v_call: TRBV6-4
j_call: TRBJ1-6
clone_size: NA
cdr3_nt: TGTGCCAGCAGTGACGCTGAGGACAAGGCCAGCTCCTATAATTCACCCCTCCACTTT
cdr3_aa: CASSDAEDKASSYNSPLHF

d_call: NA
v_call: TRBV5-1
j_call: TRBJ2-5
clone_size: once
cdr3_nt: TGCGCCAGCAGCTTGTCAGGGCTCCAAGAGACCCAGTACTTC
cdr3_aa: CASSLSGLQETQYF

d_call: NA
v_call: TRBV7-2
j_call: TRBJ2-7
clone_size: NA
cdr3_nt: TGTGCCAGCAGCTTAGGGCAGATTCCCTACGAGCAGTACTTC
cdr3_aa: CASSLGQIPYEQYF

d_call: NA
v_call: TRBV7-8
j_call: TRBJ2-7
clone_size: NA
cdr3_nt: TGTGCCAGCAGCTCCAAATACGAGCAGTACTTC
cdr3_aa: CASSSKYEQYF

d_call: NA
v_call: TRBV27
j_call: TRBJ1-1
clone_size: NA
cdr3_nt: TGTGCCAGCAGTTTTGGAACACTCGCGACTGAAGCTTTCTTT
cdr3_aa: CASSFGTLATEAFF

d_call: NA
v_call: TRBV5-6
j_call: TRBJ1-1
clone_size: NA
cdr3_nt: TGTGCCAGCAGCCCCAACAGGGTCGGGAACACTGAAGCTTTCTTT
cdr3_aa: CASSPNRVGNTEAFF

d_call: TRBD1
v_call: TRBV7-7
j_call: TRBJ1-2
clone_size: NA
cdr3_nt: TGTGCTAGCAGCTTACCCAGGGACAGGGGTCTCACTAACTATGGCTACACCTTC
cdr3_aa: CASSLPRDRGLTNYGYTF

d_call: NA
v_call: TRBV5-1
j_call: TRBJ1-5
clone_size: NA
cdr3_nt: TGCGCCAGCAGAATTCGGGGATCCGAACAGCCCCAGCATTTT
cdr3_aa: CASRIRGSEQPQHF